The source of this TCR beta chain is a study of neoadjuvant nivolumab and ipilimumab in lung cancer. Notes on the study in general: Pretherapy blood TCR richness correlated positively with resected tumor richness. TCR richness and clonality were higher in tumors than adjacent uninvolved lung. Only a single major-pathologic-response sample was available for clonality analysis.

This table comes from immunoSEQ multiplex PCR, and its TCRdb copy is limited to in-frame clones, with some not included. This sample has roughly 13,000 clones, with about two thirds found just once. As for this clone: Antigen unknown.

This sequence originates from an adult with non-small cell lung cancer. Sequenced here: peripheral blood, sampled after neoadjuvant nivolumab, alone or with ipilimumab, at or shortly before surgery.

The chain's CDR3 is CASSLEVSYEQYF. CDR3 in DNA: TGCGCCAGCAGCTTGGAAGTCTCCTACGAGCAGTACTTC. V and J are TRBV5-1 and TRBJ2-7; no reliable D call. The germline V gene encodes CDR1 SGHRS and CDR2 YFSETQ. The V end was cut by 0 bases, the J end by 0 bases, with 4 bases between. The CDR3 length is 13 residues.